One and the same sample provided the 15 T cell receptor beta chains below, sequenced in a study of metastatic and nonmetastatic thyroid tumors. All patients were untreated before thyroid surgery. MiXCR reprocessed the PCR reads for TCRdb. The data hold about 16,000 clones, with around 14% observed a single time. The sample consisted of blood. The receptors stem from a female donor with papillary thyroid cancer or a benign thyroid nodule (not recorded which). Some clones in this sample may be carry-over from other donors' samples.

In its sample, this clone is medium-sized. J is TRBJ2-5 and V is TRBV6-1; the D is unclear. Germline CDR1 is MNHNS and CDR2 is SASEGT. Trimming removed 4 bases from V and 7 bases from J, with 4 bases in between. There are 10 residues in the CDR3. CDR3 protein: CASSGRTQYF. The CDR3 bases are TGTGCCAGCAGTGGGCGGACCCAGTACTTC.

This clone was detected ten times or more. V usage is TRBV19 and J usage is TRBJ2-1; D not certain. CDR3 length equals 15 residues. The V gene lost 3 bases and the J gene lost 3 bases, with 12 bases spanning the gap. The germline CDR1 and CDR2 sequences are LNHDA and SQIVND (reference sequence). CDR3 protein: CASSMKEQNYNEQFF. In nucleotides, the CDR3 is TGTGCCAGTAGTATGAAGGAACAGAACTACAATGAGCAGTTCTTC.

By proportion, this clone is medium-sized (0.01 to 0.1%). V usage is TRBV6-1 and J usage is TRBJ2-7; TRBD1 matches 10 bases. The CDR3 is 13 amino acids. Germline V gives CDR1 MNHNS, CDR2 SASEGT. With V trimmed by 5 bases and J by 6 bases, 4 bases remained unmatched. The CDR3 sequence: CASSTDRGREQYF. The CDR3 DNA follows: TGTGCCAGCAGTACCGACAGGGGGCGCGAGCAGTACTTC.

This clone was found many times. The chain recombines TRBV11-3 with TRBJ2-3; 11 bases map to TRBD2. V was clipped by 1 base and J by 6 bases; unmatched bases: 9. This CDR3 comprises 17 residues. The germline gives CDR1 SGHNT, CDR2 YENEEA. CDR3 nucleotides: TGTGCCAGCAGCTTAGGAGCCGTACTAGCGGGGGCCGATACGCAGTATTTT. Protein product: CASSLGAVLAGADTQYF. The full variable domain, rest sourced from reference TRBV11-3 and TRBJ2-3, is EAGVVQSPRYKIIEKKQPVAFWCNPISGHNTLYWYLQNLGQGPELLIRYENEEAVDDSQLPKDRFSAERLKGVDSTLKIQPAELGDSAVYLCASSLGAVLAGADTQYFGPGTRLTVL.

This clone is judged medium-sized. The genes are TRBV28 and TRBJ2-2; 12 nucleotides match TRBD1. Germline V gives CDR1 MDHEN, CDR2 SYDVKM. V shed 4 bases and J 7 bases; nucleotides not matched to a gene: 10. This CDR3 is built from 17 residues. CDR3 region: CASSWEGTGGAGGELFF. The CDR3 nucleotides are TGTGCCAGCAGTTGGGAGGGGACAGGGGGCGCCGGCGGGGAGCTGTTTTTT.

The table lists this clone with a few counts. A much larger clone sits a single nucleotide away, making a read error possible. Other DNA sequences within the sample encode an identical CDR3. The chain joins TRBV15 to TRBJ1-4; D is unclear. Trimming took off 1 base at V and 3 bases at J, with 12 bases between the two ends. The CDR3 extends over 16 amino acids. Germline values: CDR1 LNHNV, CDR2 YYDKDF (reference sequence). The chain's CDR3 is CATSRATTGANEKLFF. As DNA, the CDR3 is TGTGCCACCAGCAGAGCCACGACGGGAGCTAATGAAAAACTGTTTTTT.

This clone showed up many times. The chain couples TRBV7-9 to TRBJ1-1, with 8 bases fitting TRBD1. Germline V CDR1 and CDR2: SEHNR, FQNEAQ (reference sequence). V lost 5 bases, J lost 1 base, and 6 bases stayed unmatched. The length of the CDR3 is 15 residues. As DNA, the CDR3 is TGTGCCAGCAGCACTGGACAGGGCACGAACACTGAAGCTTTCTTT. It translates to CASSTGQGTNTEAFF.

The chain combines TRBV6-1 with TRBJ2-3; possibly TRBD1 or TRBD2 for D (5 bases each). The germline CDR1 and CDR2 sequences are MNHNS and SASEGT. This CDR3 region has 15 residues. The V end was cut by 7 bases, the J end by 6 bases, with 20 bases between. CDR3 protein: CASNSRDPRGDTQYF. CDR3 sequence (DNA): TGTGCCAGCAACAGCCGGGACCCGCGAGGGGATACGCAGTATTTT.

In its sample, this clone was seen many times. This sequence joins TRBV4-2 and TRBJ2-5; D unclear. Germline CDR1 reads LGHNA; CDR2 reads YNFKEQ. V was shortened by 3 bases and J by 2 bases, with 7 bases between the two germline ends. The length of the CDR3 is 13 residues. As DNA, the CDR3 is TGTGCCAGCAGCCAGAACTTTCAAGAGACCCAGTACTTC. It encodes CASSQNFQETQYF.

This clone came up a few times. The gene calls are TRBV6-1 and TRBJ2-7; D gene unclear. The length of the CDR3 is 16 residues. The germline CDR1 and CDR2 sequences are MNHNS and SASEGT. The V and J ends lost 2 bases and 3 bases respectively, with 17 bases between them. The CDR3 sequence is CASSELGVVAGYEQYF. The CDR3 nucleotides read TGTGCCAGCAGTGAACTAGGAGTGGTGGCAGGCTACGAGCAGTACTTC.

The table lists this clone with many counts. The rearrangement links TRBV2 to TRBJ1-5, with TRBD1 matching over 8 bases. Trimming removed 7 bases from V and 4 bases from J; junction bases left unmatched: 6. CDR1 SNHLY and CDR2 FYNNEI come from the germline V gene. The CDR3 spans 14 residues. The CDR3 nucleotides are TGTGCCAGCACTAGGGACAGGAGTAATCAGCCCCAGCATTTT. Its translation is CASTRDRSNQPQHF.

This clone was counted many times. The chain employs TRBV19 and TRBJ2-7, with TRBD1 matching over 8 bases. The CDR3 has 13 residues. Germline V CDR1 and CDR2: LNHDA, SQIVND (reference sequence). V was pared by 3 bases and J by 7 bases, with 5 bases of the junction left unmatched. The CDR3 loop reads CASSIQQGGEQYF. CDR3 sequence (DNA): TGTGCCAGTAGTATCCAACAGGGGGGTGAGCAGTACTTC.

This clone was picked up a small number of times. J is TRBJ2-3 and V is TRBV7-2; D remains unclear. With 1 base removed from V and 4 bases from J, the gap between germline ends came to 3 bases. Germline values: CDR1 SGHTA, CDR2 FQGNSA. The CDR3 extends over 12 amino acids. The CDR3 nucleotides are TGTGCCAGCAGCTTAGGTCCAGATACGCAGTATTTT. This sequence encodes CASSLGPDTQYF.

In this sample, this clone turned up a few times. At one end, the junction sequence differs from germline, possibly due to a read error. Other DNA variants within this sample encode the same CDR3. CDR3 amino acids: CASSWGSGDTGELFF. CDR3 nucleotide sequence: TGTGCCAGCAGCTGGGGGTCAGGGGACACCGGGGAACTGTTTTTT. The chain combines TRBV5-6 with TRBJ2-2, with D maybe TRBD1 (6 bases). CDR3 length equals 15 residues. CDR1 is SGHDT, CDR2 YYEEEE, per germline.

This clone was observed many times. This chain connects TRBV4-1 to TRBJ1-3; D is unresolved. This CDR3 comprises 15 residues. Germline CDR1 is MGHRA and CDR2 is YSYEKL. With 4 bases removed from V and 0 bases from J, the gap between germline ends came to 10 bases. CDR3 coding DNA: TGCGCCAGCAGCCCACTCCTCGGCTCTGGAAACACCATATATTTT. This translates into CASSPLLGSGNTIYF.